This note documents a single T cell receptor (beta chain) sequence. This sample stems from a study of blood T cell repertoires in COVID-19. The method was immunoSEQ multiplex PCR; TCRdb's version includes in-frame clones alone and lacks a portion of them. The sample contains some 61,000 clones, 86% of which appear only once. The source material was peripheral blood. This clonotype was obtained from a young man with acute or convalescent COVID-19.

The CDR3 is CATSPGQGWEQYF. CDR3 DNA: TGCGCCACGTCCCCGGGACAGGGGTGGGAGCAGTACTTC. V usage is TRBV5-1 and J usage is TRBJ2-7; 10 bases map to TRBD1. With V trimmed by 9 bases and J by 7 bases, 10 bases remained unmatched. CDR3 size: 13 residues. Germline CDR1 SGHRS, CDR2 YFSETQ.